This entry describes one TCR beta chain. Its antigen is currently unknown. This sample stems from a study of T cells in Graves' hyperthyroidism and ophthalmopathy. Broader study findings: Peripheral blood also featured most of the thyroid clonotypes expanded above 0.001. Using 13 V-J features, a model discriminated ophthalmopathy from stable hyperthyroidism.

Amplification of TCR beta CDR3 regions used RNA as the template. An initial round of RT-PCR targeting the TCR CDR3 relied on the HTBI primer set. MiXCR, run by TCRdb on the multiplex PCR reads, gives a single entry per CDR3 protein. The table lists roughly 630,000 distinct CDR3 sequences, 15% to 18% of them singletons, with roughly 7.3% in the top ten. The CDR3 covers 16 residues. Germline CDR1 is LGHDT and CDR2 is YNNKEL (reference sequence). The ends were cut back, 1 base at V and 2 bases at J, with 13 bases in the middle. Uncontrolled infection, other autoimmune disease, pregnancy or lactation led to exclusion. Every diagnosis used clinical symptoms, serum thyroxine and TRAb, thyroid ultrasound and orbital computed tomography.

Sequences were obtained from blood. The V and J genes are TRBV3-1 and TRBJ2-3, with D possibly being TRBD1 (5 bases). The clonotype comes from a woman in her 30s with Graves' hyperthyroidism. CDR3 residues: CASSQVHFRDTDTQYF. The CDR3 nucleotides read TGTGCCAGCAGCCAAGTTCATTTCAGGGACACAGATACGCAGTATTTT.